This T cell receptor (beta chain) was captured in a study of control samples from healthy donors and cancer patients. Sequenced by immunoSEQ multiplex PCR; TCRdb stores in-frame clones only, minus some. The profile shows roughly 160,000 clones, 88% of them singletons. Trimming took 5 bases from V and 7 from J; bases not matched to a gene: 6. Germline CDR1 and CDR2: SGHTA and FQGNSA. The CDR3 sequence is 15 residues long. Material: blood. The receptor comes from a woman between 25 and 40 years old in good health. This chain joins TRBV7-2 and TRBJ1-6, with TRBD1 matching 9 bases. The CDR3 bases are TGTGCCAGCAGCCGTGGGACAGGGATAAATTCACCCCTCCACTTT. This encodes CASSRGTGINSPLHF.